This TCR beta chain is drawn from a study of identical twins. The length of the CDR3 is 17 residues. Per germline, CDR1 SQVTM and CDR2 ANQGSEA. The V gene lost 1 base and the J gene lost 0 bases, with 19 bases spanning the gap. TCRdb reanalysed the 5' RACE reads using MiXCR and keeps one entry per CDR3 protein. The sample includes about 570,000 distinct CDR3 sequences, 9.6% of them seen just once. Another study also made use of these data, one on yellow fever vaccine responses in identical twins.

Material: PBMCs. The genes are TRBV29-1 and TRBJ2-7; D assignment may be TRBD1 or TRBD2 (5 bases each). The sequence was obtained from a woman under 30 in good health. The CDR3 reads CSVEARDPLRVSYEQYF. CDR3 nucleotide sequence: TGCAGCGTTGAAGCCCGGGACCCCTTGAGGGTCTCCTACGAGCAGTACTTC.